Below, 30 T cell receptor beta chains from the same sample are listed, as sequenced in a study of T cell responses to AZD1222 COVID-19 vaccine (dated by TCRdb to the early 2020s). Explained via the paper, the time point label denotes: baseline before first vaccination. The protocol used for the library was the immunoSEQ multiplex PCR assay. As stored in TCRdb, this immuneACCESS dataset retains in-frame rearrangements with V and J assigned. A fraction of the clones does not appear; measured against another copy, unresolved V genes explain less than half of the discrepancy, and the remainder lacks a known reason. The table for this sample lists some 97,000 clones; around nine tenths of them were counted only once. More than 1.5% of the sample goes to the ten largest clones. The source material was peripheral blood, sampled on day 0 of AZD1222 vaccination. These TCRs come from an adult in good health.

This clone was seen a few times. The CDR3 DNA reads TGTGCCACCAGGGGGACCAATTCACCCCTCCACTTT. It translates to CATRGTNSPLHF. The rearrangement joins TRBV10-3 to TRBJ1-6; 7 bases fit TRBD1. The CDR3 runs to 12 residues. Per germline, CDR1 ENHRY and CDR2 SYGVKD. Trimming removed 10 bases from V and 7 bases from J; junction bases left unmatched: 4.

The chain joins TRBV6-5 to TRBJ1-5, with D unclear. CDR3 length equals 13 residues. Germline V gene sequence: CDR1 MNHEY, CDR2 SVGAGI. Trimming took 6 bases from V and 7 from J, leaving 13 bases between them. CDR3 amino acids: CASSGLSEQPQHF. For the CDR3, the DNA is TGTGCCAGCAGCGGGCTGAGCGAACAGCCCCAGCATTTT.

This sequence joins TRBV5-1 and TRBJ2-7; D may be TRBD2 (5 bases). Between the trimmed V and J ends, which lost 9 bases and 5 bases, there was a span of 6 bases. This CDR3 spans 9 amino acids. Germline V gives CDR1 SGHRS, CDR2 YFSETQ. The CDR3 loop reads CAMRDEQYF. The CDR3 region has the DNA TGCGCCATGCGGGACGAGCAGTACTTC.

A single count supports this clone. This sequence joins TRBV28 and TRBJ1-2; no definite D call. CDR1 and CDR2 (germline): MDHEN, SYDVKM. This CDR3 spans 13 amino acids. Between the trimmed V and J ends, which lost 6 bases and 1 base, there was a span of 9 bases. The CDR3 protein is CASRQHNNYGYTF. The DNA of the CDR3 is TGTGCCAGCAGGCAACACAATAACTATGGCTACACCTTC.

The chain uses TRBV11-2 and TRBJ2-3, with 10 bases lining up with TRBD2. CDR3 length: 16 amino acids. V lost 6 bases to trimming and J lost 1 base; unmatched junction nucleotides: 7. Per the germline V gene, CDR1 is SGHAT and CDR2 is FQNNGV. The CDR3 nucleotides are TGTGCCAGCAGTCGTACCGGACTAGCGGGCACAGATACGCAGTATTTT. Translated, it gives CASSRTGLAGTDTQYF.

This chain joins TRBV28 and TRBJ1-3; D unresolved. V dropped 7 bases and J dropped 0 bases, with 1 base sitting between them. There are 11 residues in the CDR3. Germline V lookup: CDR1 MDHEN, CDR2 SYDVKM. The CDR3 loop reads CASTSGNTIYF. DNA for the CDR3: TGTGCCAGCACCTCTGGAAACACCATATATTTT.

The chain has TRBV5-1 and TRBJ2-1, with TRBD2 matching over 10 bases. J was trimmed by 3 bases and V by 4 bases; bases with no gene match: 7. Germline assignment: CDR1 SGHRS and CDR2 YFSETQ. This CDR3 has 16 residues. The CDR3 loop reads CASSRDSGRVYNEQFF. In DNA, the CDR3 is TGCGCCAGCAGCCGGGACAGCGGGAGGGTCTACAATGAGCAGTTCTTC.

The chain couples TRBV5-1 to TRBJ2-2; 14 bases fit TRBD2. With 4 bases clipped from V and 0 bases from J, the junction kept 2 bases outside the gene matches. Germline lookup yields CDR1 SGHRS and CDR2 YFSETQ. This CDR3 contains 17 residues. The CDR3: CASSRTSGRPNTGELFF. The CDR3 region has the DNA TGCGCCAGCAGCAGGACTAGCGGGAGGCCGAACACCGGGGAGCTGTTTTTT.

This chain links TRBV21-1 with TRBJ2-2; the DNA was not compared with TRBD2, the D call given in the table. TRBV21-1 is deemed a pseudogene. The CDR3 contains 16 residues. The CDR3, as DNA: TGTGCCAGCAGCAAAGGGTGCGGGCACGTCACCGGGGAGCTGTTTTTT. Its translation: CASSKGCGHVTGELFF.

The count of this clone is one. The V call is TRBV5-1, the J call TRBJ2-1; a possible D gene is TRBD2 (6 bases). Germline CDR1 reads SGHRS; CDR2 reads YFSETQ. V was shortened by 8 bases and J by 3 bases, with 15 bases between the two germline ends. CDR3 length: 14 amino acids. CDR3 amino acids: CASRRELDYNEQFF. DNA for the CDR3: TGCGCCAGTCGGAGGGAGTTGGACTACAATGAGCAGTTCTTC.

V is TRBV28 and J is TRBJ1-1; the D is unclear. This CDR3 region has 14 residues. With 0 bases removed from V and 2 bases from J, the gap between germline ends came to 7 bases. Germline CDR1 is MDHEN and CDR2 is SYDVKM. CDR3 sequence reads: CASSLWSGNTEAFF. In DNA, the CDR3 is TGTGCCAGCAGTTTATGGTCCGGTAACACTGAAGCTTTCTTT. The full variable domain, with the rest looked up from reference TRBV28 and TRBJ1-1, is DVKVTQSSRYLVKRTGEKVFLECVQDMDHENMFWYRQDPGLGLRLIYFSYDVKMKEKGDIPEGYSVSREKKERFSLILESASTNQTSMYLCASSLWSGNTEAFFGQGTRLTVV.

The chain carries TRBV18 and TRBJ1-5, with unresolved D. Germline values: CDR1 KGHSH, CDR2 LQKENI. Between the trimmed V and J ends, which lost 2 bases and 7 bases, there was a span of 9 bases. The CDR3 has 13 residues. DNA for the CDR3: TGTGCCAGCTCACCAGGGGAAGGACAGCCCCAGCATTTT. This gives the protein CASSPGEGQPQHF.

This clone was detected only a few times. The rearrangement joins TRBV7-9 to TRBJ1-3; possible D gene TRBD1, 5 bases. In germline, CDR1 is SEHNR, CDR2 FQNEAQ (reference sequence). Trimming shortened V by 3 bases and J by 0 bases, and 6 bases separated the two germline ends. The CDR3 sequence is 14 residues long. DNA for the CDR3: TGTGCCAGCAGCTTGGACAACTCTGGAAACACCATATATTTT. Translated, it gives CASSLDNSGNTIYF.

This clone was picked up one time. The chain is built from TRBV19 and TRBJ2-2; D unresolved. Per germline, CDR1 LNHDA and CDR2 SQIVND (reference sequence). Trimming cost V 4 bases and J 9 bases, with 15 bases left between them. This CDR3 is built from 14 residues. The CDR3 region has the DNA TGTGCCAGTAGTAGGGCACCCGAGGAGCGGGAGCTGTTTTTT. Its protein is CASSRAPEERELFF.

The V call is TRBV15, the J call TRBJ2-5; the D gene is possibly TRBD2 (6 bases). V was shortened by 8 bases and J by 1 base, with 17 bases between the two germline ends. Germline loops: CDR1 LNHNV, CDR2 YYDKDF (reference sequence). The CDR3 has 15 residues. The CDR3 is CATEGWAGSQETQYF. CDR3 nucleotide sequence: TGTGCCACCGAGGGGTGGGCGGGAAGCCAAGAGACCCAGTACTTC.

This clone was recorded once. The chain joins TRBV10-2 to TRBJ2-3; weak D call: TRBD2 (6 bases). Per the germline V gene, CDR1 is WSHSY and CDR2 is SAAADI. V dropped 6 bases and J dropped 2 bases, with 9 bases sitting between them. The CDR3 is made up of 13 amino acids. CDR3 DNA: TGCGCCAGCAGCGGGAGTTACACAGATACGCAGTATTTT. Translation gives CASSGSYTDTQYF.

The V gene is TRBV18, the J gene TRBJ2-1; either TRBD1 or TRBD2 may supply D (5 bases each). Germline-derived CDR1 and CDR2 are KGHSH and LQKENI. Trimming took 0 bases from V and 4 from J, leaving 13 bases between them. The CDR3 consists of 16 residues. Here the CDR3 DNA reads TGTGCCAGCTCACCACCGGGGGACCTGGGTTACAATGAGCAGTTCTTC. Translating it yields CASSPPGDLGYNEQFF.

The chain is built from TRBV5-1 and TRBJ2-5; D gene uncertain. V was trimmed by 0 bases and J by 0 bases, leaving 6 bases between them. Germline V gene data show CDR1 as SGHRS and CDR2 as YFSETQ. The CDR3 consists of 14 residues. The CDR3, as DNA: TGCGCCAGCAGCTTGGTGGGGTACCAAGAGACCCAGTACTTC. Its protein product is CASSLVGYQETQYF.

Only one count was recorded for this clone. The V gene is TRBV18, the J gene TRBJ1-1; 8 bases match TRBD1. V gave up 11 bases and J gave up 5 bases; unmatched junction bases: 10. CDR1 and CDR2 from the germline V gene are KGHSH and LQKENI. The CDR3 consists of 13 residues. The CDR3 region has the DNA TGTGCCGGAACTGGACAGGGTGGGACTGAAGCTTTCTTT. This encodes CAGTGQGGTEAFF.

The gene calls are TRBV19 and TRBJ1-5; TRBD1 matches at 9 bases. The CDR3 is 14 residues long. Germline values: CDR1 LNHDA, CDR2 SQIVND (reference sequence). V lost 6 bases to trimming and J lost 6 bases; unmatched junction nucleotides: 6. The CDR3 sequence is CASRGGQGGQPQHF. Written as DNA, the CDR3 is TGTGCCAGTAGGGGGGGACAGGGAGGTCAGCCCCAGCATTTT.

The chain has TRBV5-4 and TRBJ1-6, with D possibly being TRBD1 (6 bases). Germline V CDR1 and CDR2: SGHNT, YYREEE (reference sequence). The V and J ends lost 4 bases and 6 bases respectively, with 11 bases between them. This CDR3 is 14 amino acids long. Here the CDR3 DNA reads TGTGCCAGCAGCCCAGACAGGATTAATTCACCCCTCCACTTT. It is translated as CASSPDRINSPLHF.

The table lists this clone with a count of one. CDR3 DNA sequence: TGTGCCAGCAGCTTGACTTCGACCCAGTACTTC. The encoded protein is CASSLTSTQYF. The chain has TRBV7-9 and TRBJ2-5; D gene ambiguous. The ends were cut back, 3 bases at V and 7 bases at J, with 6 bases in the middle. The CDR3 runs 11 residues. CDR1 and CDR2 from the germline V gene are SEHNR and FQNEAQ (reference sequence).

V and J are TRBV30 and TRBJ1-5; a possible D gene is TRBD1 (6 bases). CDR1 is GTSNPN, CDR2 SVGIG, per germline (reference sequence). V was trimmed by 1 base and J by 5 bases, leaving 15 bases between them. CDR3 size: 15 residues. CDR3 DNA sequence: TGTGCCTGGAGTGACCCCAGGACAGATTATCAGCCCCAGCATTTT. The encoded protein is CAWSDPRTDYQPQHF. Full variable domain (outside the CDR3, taken from reference TRBV30 and TRBJ1-5): SQTIHQWPATLVQPVGSPLSLECTVEGTSNPNLYWYRQAAGRGLQLLFYSVGIGQISSEVPQNLSASRPQDRQFILSSKKLLLSDSGFYLCAWSDPRTDYQPQHFGDGTRLSIL.

In its sample, this clone was seen once. The rearrangement uses TRBV24-1 and TRBJ2-1; D call uncertain. Germline CDR1 reads KGHDR; CDR2 reads SFDVKD. Trimming removed 4 bases at V and 5 bases at J, with 5 bases between. This CDR3 is 12 amino acids long. The CDR3 reads CATSEANNEQFF. CDR3 in DNA: TGTGCCACCAGTGAAGCCAACAATGAGCAGTTCTTC.

The chain is built from TRBV5-8 and TRBJ1-6, with 9 bases aligning to TRBD1. This CDR3 is 14 amino acids long. J was trimmed by 7 bases and V by 4 bases; bases with no gene match: 3. Germline CDR1 SGHTS, CDR2 YDEGEE. The CDR3 loop reads CASSPDRGNSPLHF. The CDR3 nucleotides read TGTGCCAGCAGCCCGGACAGGGGCAATTCACCCCTCCACTTT.

This chain uses TRBV6-1 with TRBJ1-5; no clear D gene. Germline lookup yields CDR1 MNHNS and CDR2 SASEGT. The germline V and J ends were trimmed by 2 bases and 2 bases, with 19 bases remaining between them. This CDR3 comprises 18 residues. For the CDR3, the DNA is TGTGCCAGCAGTGAATACCCGTGGGTCGGGTCGGGCAATCAGCCCCAGCATTTT. It codes for CASSEYPWVGSGNQPQHF.

V and J are TRBV5-4 and TRBJ2-5; TRBD2 aligns across 7 bases. This CDR3 has 15 residues. Germline assignment: CDR1 SGHNT and CDR2 YYREEE (reference sequence). V lost 4 bases and J lost 5; bases outside the gene matches: 11. DNA for the CDR3: TGTGCCAGCAGCCCGGAAGGACTAGTTCTGGAGACCCAGTACTTC. Translated: CASSPEGLVLETQYF.

The chain is built from TRBV25-1 and TRBJ1-1, with D possibly TRBD1 on 5 matching bases. The ends were cut back, 6 bases at V and 8 bases at J, with 13 bases in the middle. CDR3 size: 12 residues. Per germline, CDR1 MGHDK and CDR2 SYGVNS. CDR3: CASRPDRTEAFF. For the CDR3, the DNA is TGTGCCAGCAGACCAGACAGAACAGAAGCTTTCTTT.

V is TRBV12-3 or TRBV12-4 and J is TRBJ1-3; D not certain. The germline V and J ends were trimmed by 4 bases and 4 bases, with 8 bases remaining between them. CDR3 length equals 13 residues. CDR3 sequence (DNA): TGTGCCAGCAGTTCGGGTTACGGAAACACCATATATTTT. Translated: CASSSGYGNTIYF.

This chain uses TRBV6-5 with TRBJ2-5, with D uncertain. The CDR3 runs to 14 residues. V was clipped by 0 bases and J by 1 base, with 6 bases between them. Per germline, CDR1 MNHEY and CDR2 SVGAGI. The CDR3 protein is CASSYSGSQETQYF. The CDR3, as DNA: TGTGCCAGCAGTTACTCGGGCAGCCAAGAGACCCAGTACTTC.